These 30 T cell receptor beta chains originate from one sample sequenced in a study of shared clonotypes between healthy human individuals. Method: immunoSEQ multiplex PCR; TCRdb's copy keeps in-frame clones and lacks some. The table has some 2.1 million clones, approximately 94% seen once. Naive CD8 cells were CD45RO-negative, positively selected for CCR7, excluding terminally differentiated effector memory CD45RA+ cells. The sequenced material came from naive CD8+ T cells sorted from blood. These TCRs come from a man aged 18 to 29 in good health.

As concerns this clone: Additional DNA sequences in this sample encode the identical CDR3. The chain combines TRBV19 with TRBJ2-7; 11 nucleotides line up with TRBD2. Germline loops: CDR1 LNHDA, CDR2 SQIVND (reference sequence). Losses at the gene ends were 6 bases for V and 6 bases for J; bases not matched to a gene: 7. This CDR3 spans 14 amino acids. CDR3 nucleotides: TGTGCCAGTAGCTTAGCGGGAGGGCCCTCCGAGCAGTACTTC. Translating gives CASSLAGGPSEQYF. Drawing the rest from reference TRBV19 and TRBJ2-7, the complete variable domain is DGGITQSPKYLFRKEGQNVTLSCEQNLNHDAMYWYRQDPGQGLRLIYYSQIVNDFQKGDIAEGYSVSREKKESFPLTVTSAQKNPTAFYLCASSLAGGPSEQYFGPGTRLTVT.

The rearrangement uses TRBV13 and TRBJ2-1; 7 bases map to TRBD2. CDR3 length: 15 residues. Germline V lookup: CDR1 PRHDT, CDR2 FYEKMQ (reference sequence). The V and J ends lost 4 bases and 0 bases, in that order; junction bases with no gene match: 3. The CDR3, as DNA: TGTGCCAGCAGCTCGCCGGGGGGCTCCTACAATGAGCAGTTCTTC. Its protein product is CASSSPGGSYNEQFF.

For this clone: Mismatch with germline at one junction end may stem from a read error. This CDR3 is also generated by other DNA sequences in the sample. The rearrangement joins TRBV6-6 to TRBJ2-7; possible D gene TRBD2, 5 bases. The CDR3 sequence is 12 residues long. Germline CDR1 reads MNHNY; CDR2 reads SVGAGI (reference sequence). CDR3 amino acids: CASSSGFPEQYF. The DNA of the CDR3 is TGTGCCAGCAGTTCGGGATTTCCCGAGCAGTACTTT.

The J gene is TRBJ1-2, the V gene TRBV4-3; 8 nucleotides match TRBD1. V gave up 1 base and J gave up 4 bases; unmatched junction bases: 5. Germline V CDR1 and CDR2: LGHNA, YSLEER. The CDR3 has 15 amino acids. The CDR3 DNA sequence: TGCGCCAGCAGCCAAGTACAGGGGGATCTCTATGGCTACACCTTC. Translation: CASSQVQGDLYGYTF.

This rearrangement joins TRBV5-8 to TRBJ2-7, with D possibly being TRBD2 (5 bases). This CDR3 has 15 residues. Germline CDR1 SGHTS, CDR2 YDEGEE. V was cut by 4 bases and J by 1 base, with 15 bases left in between. The CDR3, as DNA: TGTGCCAGCAGCAATGACCGGACTGGATCCTACGAGCAGTACTTC. Translation gives CASSNDRTGSYEQYF.

The V gene is TRBV11-2, the J gene TRBJ1-1, with TRBD1 identical over 8 bases. With 4 bases clipped from V and 5 bases from J, the junction kept 9 bases outside the gene matches. CDR1 is SGHAT, CDR2 FQNNGV, per germline. The CDR3 is 15 residues long. CDR3 protein: CASSSPTGEWTEAFF. CDR3 DNA sequence: TGTGCCAGCAGCTCCCCGACAGGGGAATGGACTGAAGCTTTCTTT.

Worth noting for this clone: Other DNA sequences in this sample translate to the same CDR3. J is TRBJ2-3 and V is TRBV28; the D gene is possibly TRBD1 (5 bases). The CDR3 spans 14 residues. Germline V gene data show CDR1 as MDHEN and CDR2 as SYDVKM. The V and J ends lost 6 bases and 2 bases respectively, with 12 bases between them. The CDR3 DNA reads TGTGCCAGCAGCCCAACAGGAGACACAGATACGCAGTATTTT. It is translated as CASSPTGDTDTQYF.

J is TRBJ1-6 and V is TRBV7-9, with TRBD1 identical over 8 bases. Germline V gene lookup returns CDR1 SEHNR and CDR2 FQNEAQ (reference sequence). The CDR3 is 16 amino acids. Trimming took 5 bases from V and 5 from J; bases not matched to a gene: 8. The CDR3 nucleotides are TGTGCCAGCAGCCCACTGGAGGACAGGGATAATTCACCCCTCCACTTT. As protein: CASSPLEDRDNSPLHF.

J is TRBJ2-5 and V is TRBV18; D remains ambiguous. With 1 base removed from V and 0 bases from J, the gap between germline ends came to 12 bases. There are 16 residues in the CDR3. Germline assignment: CDR1 KGHSH and CDR2 LQKENI. The CDR3 protein is CASSPRSGLYQETQYF. The CDR3 coding sequence is TGTGCCAGCTCACCACGATCTGGTCTGTACCAAGAGACCCAGTACTTC.

The J gene is TRBJ2-7, the V gene TRBV19, with TRBD1 matching over 7 bases. Germline CDR1 and CDR2: LNHDA and SQIVND (reference sequence). The length of the CDR3 is 14 residues. J lost 2 bases, V lost 6 bases, and 7 bases had no gene match. The CDR3 spells CASSDRDGPYEQYF. In DNA form, the CDR3 reads TGTGCCAGTAGCGACAGGGATGGCCCCTACGAGCAGTACTTC.

V and J are TRBV14 and TRBJ1-1; TRBD1 matches at 7 bases. The junction had 8 bases not matched to a gene; V was cut back by 5 bases and J by 5 bases. CDR1 SGHDN and CDR2 FVKESK come from the germline V gene. CDR3 length equals 14 residues. The CDR3 loop is CASSDAQGGTEAFF. DNA for the CDR3: TGTGCCAGCAGCGATGCCCAGGGGGGAACTGAAGCTTTCTTT.

J is TRBJ1-2 and V is TRBV7-9; the D gene is possibly TRBD1 (6 bases). There are 16 residues in the CDR3. Germline values: CDR1 SEHNR, CDR2 FQNEAQ (reference sequence). The ends were cut back, 5 bases at V and 4 bases at J, with 20 bases in the middle. As DNA, the CDR3 is TGTGCCAGCAGCGTAATGGCGGAAACAGGGTTCTATGGCTACACCTTC. Protein product: CASSVMAETGFYGYTF. The variable domain in full, with the rest retrieved from reference TRBV7-9 and TRBJ1-2, is DTGVSQNPRHKITKRGQNVTFRCDPISEHNRLYWYRQTLGQGPEFLTYFQNEAQLEKSRLLSDRFSAERPKGSFSTLEIQRTEQGDSAMYLCASSVMAETGFYGYTFGSGTRLTVV.

The gene calls are TRBV27 and TRBJ1-1, with D uncertain. The CDR3 contains 13 residues. Trimming removed 4 bases from V and 10 bases from J, with 16 bases in between. Germline CDR1 reads MNHEY; CDR2 reads SMNVEV (reference sequence). In nucleotides, the CDR3 is TGTGCCAGCAGTTCCCTCTCCTCGGCTATAGCTTTCTTT. Protein product: CASSSLSSAIAFF.

V is TRBV30 and J is TRBJ2-5, with a weak D call TRBD1 (6 bases). The J call is uncertain, as TRBJ2-7 better fits the DNA end. Looked up from germline, CDR1 is GTSNPN and CDR2 is SVGIG (reference sequence). The CDR3 contains 11 residues. The CDR3 coding sequence is TGTGCCTGGAACAACAGGGTCGAGCAGTACTTC. As protein: CAWNNRVEQYF.

As concerns this clone: The sample contains more than one DNA sequence encoding this CDR3. The chain carries TRBV9 and TRBJ2-7, with D perhaps TRBD2 (6 bases). The CDR3 contains 15 residues. Germline-derived CDR1 and CDR2 are SGDLS and YYNGEE. V gave up 2 bases and J gave up 0 bases, with 12 bases separating them. CDR3: CASSVGTPSSYEQYF. For the CDR3, the DNA is TGTGCCAGCAGCGTCGGGACTCCGAGCTCCTACGAGCAGTACTTC.

The chain carries TRBV29-1 and TRBJ2-3; 7 bases line up with TRBD1. The germline V gene encodes CDR1 SQVTM and CDR2 ANQGSEA. Trimming removed 7 bases from V and 2 bases from J; junction bases left unmatched: 12. The CDR3 has 15 residues. The CDR3 loop reads CSASAWDRTTDTQYF. CDR3 sequence (DNA): TGCAGCGCTTCCGCCTGGGACAGAACCACAGATACGCAGTATTTT.

V usage is TRBV5-4 and J usage is TRBJ2-2; D perhaps matches TRBD2 (6 bases). The CDR3 runs to 15 residues. Between the trimmed V and J ends, which lost 1 base and 7 bases, there was a span of 14 bases. Germline CDR1 reads SGHNT; CDR2 reads YYREEE (reference sequence). The CDR3 loop reads CASSLPGGTGGELFF. The CDR3 bases are TGTGCCAGCAGCTTGCCCGGGGGTACGGGCGGGGAGCTGTTTTTT. The full variable domain, rest sourced from reference TRBV5-4 and TRBJ2-2, is ETGVTQSPTHLIKTRGQQVTLRCSSQSGHNTVSWYQQALGQGPQFIFQYYREEENGRGNFPPRFSGLQFPNYSSELNVNALELDDSALYLCASSLPGGTGGELFFGEGSRLTVL.

Comments on this clone: One end of the junction fails to match germline, which may point to a read error. V usage is TRBV13 and J usage is TRBJ2-1, with D unclear. Germline-derived CDR1 and CDR2 are PRHDT and FYEKMQ (reference sequence). The CDR3 has 13 residues. CDR3 in DNA: TGTGCCAGCAGTTTAGACGACTACAATGAGCAGTTCTTC. As protein: CASSLDDYNEQFF.

The V call is TRBV9, the J call TRBJ1-2; D is unclear. Germline V gene lookup returns CDR1 SGDLS and CDR2 YYNGEE. CDR3 length: 12 amino acids. Trimming shortened V by 3 bases and J by 7 bases, and 10 bases separated the two germline ends. CDR3 protein: CASSGGASGYTF. In DNA, the CDR3 is TGTGCCAGCAGCGGGGGAGCATCTGGCTACACCTTC.

V and J are TRBV15 and TRBJ2-7; 11 nucleotides agree with TRBD2. The CDR3 is made up of 15 amino acids. The V and J ends lost 3 bases and 6 bases, in that order; junction bases with no gene match: 7. Germline V gives CDR1 LNHNV, CDR2 YYDKDF (reference sequence). CDR3 sequence (DNA): TGTGCCACCAGCAGTCCTAGCGGGGGGCGTCTCGAGCAGTACTTC. Residues: CATSSPSGGRLEQYF.

This clone was seen only once. The chain links TRBV28 to TRBJ2-6; D is perhaps TRBD1 (5 bases). Germline values: CDR1 MDHEN, CDR2 SYDVKM. The CDR3 has 16 amino acids. Trimming took 3 bases from V and 0 from J, leaving 9 bases between them. The CDR3 DNA is TGTGCCAGCAGTTTGGACACCCTCTCTGGGGCCAACGTCCTGACTTTC. Its translation: CASSLDTLSGANVLTF.

This clone was counted once. V usage is TRBV4-2 and J usage is TRBJ2-1; TRBD2 might be the D (6 bases). V shed 4 bases and J shed 7 bases, with 17 bases lying between them. Germline CDR1 is LGHNA and CDR2 is YNFKEQ. The CDR3 totals 15 residues. CDR3 in DNA: TGTGCCAGCAGCCTAGGGGAGGAGGGGAGGAATGAGCAGTTCTTC. As protein: CASSLGEEGRNEQFF.

Worth noting for this clone: The sample holds other DNA sequences that translate to the same CDR3. The chain carries TRBV19 and TRBJ2-7; the D gene is possibly TRBD1 (5 bases). Germline V lookup: CDR1 LNHDA, CDR2 SQIVND (reference sequence). This CDR3 region has 14 residues. Trimming removed 3 bases from V and 3 bases from J, with 12 bases in between. As DNA, the CDR3 is TGTGCCAGTAGTATTGGGGCAGACAGCTACGAGCAGTACTTC. This encodes CASSIGADSYEQYF.

This clone appeared once. Distinct nucleotide sequences in the sample also encode this CDR3. This chain connects TRBV5-6 to TRBJ2-7; 7 nucleotides line up with TRBD2. Trimming cost V 0 bases and J 1 base; bases outside gene matches: 1. The CDR3 is made up of 14 amino acids. Germline CDR1 and CDR2: SGHDT and YYEEEE. CDR3 bases: TGTGCCAGCAGCTTGGGGGACTATTCCTACGAGCAGTACTTC. It specifies CASSLGDYSYEQYF.

V usage is TRBV25-1 and J usage is TRBJ2-7, with D unresolved. V lost 4 bases to trimming and J lost 4 bases, with 14 bases between them. Germline V gives CDR1 MGHDK, CDR2 SYGVNS. This CDR3 contains 14 residues. CDR3 nucleotide sequence: TGTGCCAGCAGTGTGGTACCTAGGGTATACGAGCAGTACTTC. The encoded protein is CASSVVPRVYEQYF.

The chain uses TRBV2 and TRBJ2-1; 7 nucleotides agree with TRBD2. CDR3 length equals 16 residues. Germline CDR1 SNHLY, CDR2 FYNNEI. Trimming cost V 0 bases and J 4 bases; bases outside gene matches: 6. The CDR3 spells CASSEALLAEYNEQFF. The CDR3 nucleotides read TGTGCCAGCAGTGAAGCGTTGCTAGCGGAGTACAATGAGCAGTTCTTC. Together with reference TRBV2 and TRBJ2-1, the CDR3 gives the full variable domain: EPEVTQTPSHQVTQMGQEVILRCVPISNHLYFYWYRQILGQKVEFLVSFYNNEISEKSEIFDDQFSVERPDGSNFTLKIRSTKLEDSAMYFCASSEALLAEYNEQFFGPGTRLTVL.

The table lists this clone with a few counts. This chain links TRBV6-5 with TRBJ2-2; D may be TRBD1 (6 bases). V was shortened by 4 bases and J by 1 base, with 13 bases between the two germline ends. Germline CDR1 MNHEY, CDR2 SVGAGI. This CDR3 is built from 16 residues. Here the CDR3 DNA reads TGTGCCAGCAGTTCCTCAATGGGACAGAACACCGGGGAGCTGTTTTTT. Its protein product is CASSSSMGQNTGELFF.

Only one count was recorded for this clone. The chain carries TRBV10-3 and TRBJ1-5; 9 bases fit TRBD1. Unmatched junction bases numbered 7, after V lost 6 bases and J lost 4 bases. Per germline, CDR1 ENHRY and CDR2 SYGVKD. The CDR3 is 15 amino acids. This CDR3 is CAIRGGQGINQPQHF. CDR3 DNA: TGTGCCATCAGGGGGGGACAGGGCATTAATCAGCCCCAGCATTTT.

The chain has TRBV15 and TRBJ2-1; 8 bases match TRBD2. This CDR3 has 14 amino acids. The germline CDR1 and CDR2 sequences are LNHNV and YYDKDF (reference sequence). With V trimmed by 9 bases and J by 2 bases, 6 bases remained unmatched. CDR3 in DNA: TGTGCCACTGAGAATAGCGGGGCCTACAATGAGCAGTTCTTC. Translating it yields CATENSGAYNEQFF.

The chain couples TRBV4-3 to TRBJ1-4; no definite D call. This CDR3 region has 16 residues. Trimming stripped 0 bases from V and 0 bases from J, with 8 bases between. Germline CDR1 LGHNA, CDR2 YSLEER. The CDR3 DNA follows: TGCGCCAGCAGCCAAGATCAGAGGGCAACTAATGAAAAACTGTTTTTT. It is translated as CASSQDQRATNEKLFF.